This T cell receptor (beta chain) was retrieved from a study of blood T cell repertoires in COVID-19. At the level of the study: Some COVID-19 samples were acute and others convalescent; all came from the United States, Italy and Spain. T cells, B-cell-depleted T cells, or PBMCs provided the cDNA or gDNA that served as material.

The CDR3 covers 15 residues. In germline, CDR1 is SGHTA, CDR2 FQGNSA. Authors' data handling: Estimates of nucleated cell counts were drawn from the amplification of reference gene primers. Sequencing used immunoSEQ multiplex PCR; TCRdb keeps in-frame clones, though not all of them. Clone size and the V and J calls come from that table; the DNA yielded D and trimming. The sample yields 90,000 to 120,000 clones, roughly 90% seen once. Details on this clone: At one end, the junction sequence differs from germline, possibly due to a read error.

The specimen sequenced was peripheral blood. This clonotype originated in a man aged 35 to 55 with active or convalescent COVID-19. The rearrangement joins TRBV7-2 to TRBJ1-5, with D uncertain. CDR3 amino acids: CASSLGGLSNQPRHF. The CDR3 nucleotides read TGTGCCAGCAGCTTAGGAGGGTTGAGCAATCAGCCCCGGCATTTT.